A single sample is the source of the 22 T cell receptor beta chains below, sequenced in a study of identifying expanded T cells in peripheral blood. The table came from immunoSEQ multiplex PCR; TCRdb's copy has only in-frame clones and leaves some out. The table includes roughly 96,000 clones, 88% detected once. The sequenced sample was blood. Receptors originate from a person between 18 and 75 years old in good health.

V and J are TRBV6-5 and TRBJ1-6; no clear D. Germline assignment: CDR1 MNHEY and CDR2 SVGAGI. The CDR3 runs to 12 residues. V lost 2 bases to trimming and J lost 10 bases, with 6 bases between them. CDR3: CASSYPRSPLHF. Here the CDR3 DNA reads TGTGCCAGCAGTTACCCCCGATCACCCCTCCACTTT.

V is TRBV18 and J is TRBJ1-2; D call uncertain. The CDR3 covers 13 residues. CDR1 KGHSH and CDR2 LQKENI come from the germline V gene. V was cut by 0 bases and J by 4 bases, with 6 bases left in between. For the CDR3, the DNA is TGTGCCAGCTCACCACCAGGACTCTATGGCTACACCTTC. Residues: CASSPPGLYGYTF.

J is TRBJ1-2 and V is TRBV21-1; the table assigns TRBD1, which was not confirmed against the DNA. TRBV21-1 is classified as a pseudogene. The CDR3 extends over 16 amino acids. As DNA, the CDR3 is TGTGCCAGCAGCAAATTTGTGGTTGGATGGGCAGCTGGCTACACCTTC. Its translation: CASSKFVVGWAAGYTF.

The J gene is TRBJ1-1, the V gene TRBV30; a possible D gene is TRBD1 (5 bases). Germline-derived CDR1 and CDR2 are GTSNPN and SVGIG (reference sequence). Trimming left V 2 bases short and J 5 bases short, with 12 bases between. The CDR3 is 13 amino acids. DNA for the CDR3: TGTGCCTGGAGTAGGAGGGGAGGGACTGAAGCTTTCTTT. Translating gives CAWSRRGGTEAFF.

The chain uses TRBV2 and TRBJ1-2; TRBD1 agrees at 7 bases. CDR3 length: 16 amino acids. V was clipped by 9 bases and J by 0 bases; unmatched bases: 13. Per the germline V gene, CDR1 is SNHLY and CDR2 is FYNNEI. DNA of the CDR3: TGTGCCAGTTCTAAGGACAGGTTTGAAGCTAACTATGGCTACACCTTC. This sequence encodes CASSKDRFEANYGYTF.

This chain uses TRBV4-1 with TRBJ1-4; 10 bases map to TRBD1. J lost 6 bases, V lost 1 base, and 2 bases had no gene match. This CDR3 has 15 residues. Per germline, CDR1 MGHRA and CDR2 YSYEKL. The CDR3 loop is CASSQVGTGDEKLFF. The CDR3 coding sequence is TGCGCCAGCAGCCAAGTAGGGACAGGGGATGAAAAACTGTTTTTT.

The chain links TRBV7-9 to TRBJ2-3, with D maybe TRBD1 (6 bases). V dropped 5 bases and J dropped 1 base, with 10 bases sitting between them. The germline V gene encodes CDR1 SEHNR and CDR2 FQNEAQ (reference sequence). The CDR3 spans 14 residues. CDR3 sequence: CASSPRQGTDTQYF. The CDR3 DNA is TGTGCCAGCAGCCCTAGACAGGGCACAGATACGCAGTATTTT.

CDR3 nucleotides: TGTGCCTGGAGCCTAACCGGGACATTCGTCTCCTACGAGCAGTACTTC. Amino acids: CAWSLTGTFVSYEQYF. The chain links TRBV30 to TRBJ2-7; the D gene is possibly TRBD1 (6 bases). The ends were cut back, 3 bases at V and 0 bases at J, with 18 bases in the middle. Germline CDR1 and CDR2: GTSNPN and SVGIG (reference sequence). This CDR3 is 16 amino acids long.

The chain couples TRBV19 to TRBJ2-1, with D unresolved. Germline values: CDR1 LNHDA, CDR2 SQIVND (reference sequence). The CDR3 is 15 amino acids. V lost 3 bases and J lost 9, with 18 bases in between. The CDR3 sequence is CASSMSVLVTSEQFF. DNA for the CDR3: TGTGCCAGTAGTATGAGCGTCCTCGTCACGAGTGAGCAGTTCTTC.

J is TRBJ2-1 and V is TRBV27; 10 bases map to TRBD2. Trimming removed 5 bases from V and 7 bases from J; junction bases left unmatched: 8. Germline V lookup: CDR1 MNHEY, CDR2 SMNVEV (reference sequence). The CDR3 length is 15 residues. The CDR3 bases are TGTGCCAGCAGTAAGCGGGGACTAGCGTGGAATGAGCAGTTCTTC. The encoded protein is CASSKRGLAWNEQFF.

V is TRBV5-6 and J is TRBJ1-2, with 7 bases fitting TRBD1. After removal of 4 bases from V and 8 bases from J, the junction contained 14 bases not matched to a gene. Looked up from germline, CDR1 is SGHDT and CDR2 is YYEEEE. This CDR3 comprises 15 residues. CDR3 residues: CASSPGGGGYSGYTF. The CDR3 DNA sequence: TGTGCCAGCAGCCCGGGAGGGGGCGGGTATAGCGGCTACACCTTC.

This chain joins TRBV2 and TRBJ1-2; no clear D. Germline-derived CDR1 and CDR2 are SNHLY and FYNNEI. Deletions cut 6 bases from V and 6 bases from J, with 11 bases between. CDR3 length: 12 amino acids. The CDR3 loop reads CASSLTAHGYTF. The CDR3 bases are TGTGCCAGCAGCCTAACGGCTCATGGCTACACCTTC. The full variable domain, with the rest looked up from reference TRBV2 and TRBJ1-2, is EPEVTQTPSHQVTQMGQEVILRCVPISNHLYFYWYRQILGQKVEFLVSFYNNEISEKSEIFDDQFSVERPDGSNFTLKIRSTKLEDSAMYFCASSLTAHGYTFGSGTRLTVV.

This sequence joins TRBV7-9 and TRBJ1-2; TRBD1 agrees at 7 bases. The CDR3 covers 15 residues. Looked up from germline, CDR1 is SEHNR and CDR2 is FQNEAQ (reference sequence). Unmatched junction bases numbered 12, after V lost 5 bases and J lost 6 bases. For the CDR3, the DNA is TGTGCCAGCAGCAGGCCGTCCGGACAGGTCGATGGCTACACCTTC. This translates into CASSRPSGQVDGYTF.

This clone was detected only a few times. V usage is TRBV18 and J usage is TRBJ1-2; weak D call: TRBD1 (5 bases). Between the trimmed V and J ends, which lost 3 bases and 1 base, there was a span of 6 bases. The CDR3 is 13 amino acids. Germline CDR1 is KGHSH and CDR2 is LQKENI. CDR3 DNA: TGTGCCAGCTCACCGACAGATAACTATGGCTACACCTTC. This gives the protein CASSPTDNYGYTF.

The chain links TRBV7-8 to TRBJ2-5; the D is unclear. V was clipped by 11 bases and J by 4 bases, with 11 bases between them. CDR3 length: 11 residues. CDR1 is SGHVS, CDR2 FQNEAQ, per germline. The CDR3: CASRYLETQYF. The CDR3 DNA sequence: TGTGCCTCTAGGTACCTAGAGACCCAGTACTTC.

The CDR3 bases are TGTGCCAGCAGTGAAATATTCGCCCATCAGAGGCTGTTTTTT. Its protein is CASSEIFAHQRLFF. The chain carries TRBV2 and TRBJ2-2, with D uncertain. The CDR3 is 14 amino acids. V was pared by 2 bases and J by 13 bases, with 17 bases between. Germline V lookup: CDR1 SNHLY, CDR2 FYNNEI.

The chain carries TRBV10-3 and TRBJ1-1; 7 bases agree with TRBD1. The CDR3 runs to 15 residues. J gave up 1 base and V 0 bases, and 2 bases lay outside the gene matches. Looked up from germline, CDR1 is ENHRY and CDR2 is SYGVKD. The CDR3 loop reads CAISESDRTNTEAFF. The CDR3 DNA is TGTGCCATCAGTGAGTCGGACAGGACGAACACTGAAGCTTTCTTT.

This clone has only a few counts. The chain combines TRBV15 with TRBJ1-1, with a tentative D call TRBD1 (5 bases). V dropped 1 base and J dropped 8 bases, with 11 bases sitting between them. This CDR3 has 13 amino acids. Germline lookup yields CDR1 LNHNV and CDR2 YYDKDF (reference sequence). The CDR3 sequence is CATSRVGEVEAFF. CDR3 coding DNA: TGTGCCACCAGCAGAGTGGGGGAGGTAGAAGCTTTCTTT. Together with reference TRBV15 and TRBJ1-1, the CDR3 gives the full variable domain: DAMVIQNPRYQVTQFGKPVTLSCSQTLNHNVMYWYQQKSSQAPKLLFHYYDKDFNNEADTPDNFQSRRPNTSFCFLDIRSPGLGDTAMYLCATSRVGEVEAFFGQGTRLTVV.

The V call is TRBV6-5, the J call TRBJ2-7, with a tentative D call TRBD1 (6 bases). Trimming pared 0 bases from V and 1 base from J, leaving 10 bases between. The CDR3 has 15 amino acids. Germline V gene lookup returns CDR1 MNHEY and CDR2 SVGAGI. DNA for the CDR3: TGTGCCAGCAGTTACTCACAGGGTCGGTCCTACGAGCAGTACTTC. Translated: CASSYSQGRSYEQYF.

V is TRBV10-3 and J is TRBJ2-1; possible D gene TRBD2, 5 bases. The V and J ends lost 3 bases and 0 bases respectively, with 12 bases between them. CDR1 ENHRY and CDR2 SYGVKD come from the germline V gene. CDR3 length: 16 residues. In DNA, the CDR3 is TGTGCCATCAGTGACCTAGCTTTGAGCTCCTACAATGAGCAGTTCTTC. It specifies CAISDLALSSYNEQFF.

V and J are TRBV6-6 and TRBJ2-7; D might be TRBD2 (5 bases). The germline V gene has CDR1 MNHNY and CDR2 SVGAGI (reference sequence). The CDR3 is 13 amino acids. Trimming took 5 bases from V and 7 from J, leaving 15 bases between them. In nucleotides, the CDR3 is TGTGCCAGCAGTACGAATAGCGTGGGGGAGCAGTACTTC. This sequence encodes CASSTNSVGEQYF.

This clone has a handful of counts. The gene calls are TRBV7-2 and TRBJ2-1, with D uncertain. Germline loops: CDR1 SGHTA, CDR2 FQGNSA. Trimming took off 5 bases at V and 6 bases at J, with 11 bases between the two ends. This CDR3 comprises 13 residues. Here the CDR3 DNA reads TGTGCCAGCAGCCACCCCCTAAGCAATGAGCAGTTCTTC. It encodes CASSHPLSNEQFF. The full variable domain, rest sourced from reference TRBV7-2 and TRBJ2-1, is GAGVSQSPSNKVTEKGKDVELRCDPISGHTALYWYRQSLGQGLEFLIYFQGNSAPDKSGLPSDRFSAERTGGSVSTLTIQRTQQEDSAVYLCASSHPLSNEQFFGPGTRLTVL.